These 16 T cell receptor beta chains were sequenced from one sample in a study of blood T cell repertoires in COVID-19. Here immunoSEQ multiplex PCR was the method, and the copy in TCRdb shows in-frame clones only, minus some. The sample records some 14,000 clones, 75% to 85% being singletons. Material: peripheral blood. Source of these receptors: a woman aged 50 to 60 with active or convalescent COVID-19.

The chain has TRBV19 and TRBJ2-3; D is perhaps TRBD1 (5 bases). V was cut by 0 bases and J by 6 bases, with 13 bases left in between. Germline V lookup: CDR1 LNHDA, CDR2 SQIVND (reference sequence). The CDR3 is 15 amino acids. CDR3: CASSIERRGRDTQYF. DNA for the CDR3: TGTGCCAGTAGTATAGAAAGAAGGGGTAGGGATACGCAGTATTTT.

The V and J genes are TRBV19 and TRBJ1-1; weak D call: TRBD1 (6 bases). The CDR3 is made up of 14 amino acids. Germline-derived CDR1 and CDR2 are LNHDA and SQIVND (reference sequence). The V end was cut by 7 bases, the J end by 0 bases, with 12 bases between. The CDR3 region is CASINRVMNTEAFF. DNA for the CDR3: TGTGCCAGTATTAACAGGGTGATGAACACTGAAGCTTTCTTT.

J is TRBJ1-4 and V is TRBV23-1; D is unresolved. TRBV23-1 is classed as an ORF, of uncertain function. Between the trimmed V and J ends, which lost 8 bases and 3 bases, there was a span of 13 bases. This CDR3 has 14 amino acids. This CDR3 reads CASWTRGANEKLFF. The DNA for the CDR3 is TGCGCCAGCTGGACCCGGGGAGCTAATGAAAAACTGTTTTTT.

The chain has TRBV3-1 (or the pseudogene TRBV3-2) and TRBJ2-5, with 14 nucleotides matching TRBD2. The V segment lost 4 bases and the J segment 13 bases; nucleotides outside the gene matches: 11. The CDR3 is 15 residues long. Germline V CDR1 and CDR2: LGHDT, YNNKEL (reference sequence). Written as DNA, the CDR3 is TGTGCCAGCAGCCCGGGACTAGCGGGGGCCCTTTATCCGTACTTC. As protein: CASSPGLAGALYPYF.

A few counts support this clone. V usage is TRBV4-2 and J usage is TRBJ2-7, with TRBD1 as a possible D gene (6 bases). Germline CDR1 and CDR2: LGHNA and YNFKEQ. Trimming stripped 2 bases from V and 5 bases from J, with 16 bases between. There are 15 residues in the CDR3. For the CDR3, the DNA is TGTGCCAGCAGCCAAACACCGACAGGAGGAGACGAGCAGTACTTC. Amino acids: CASSQTPTGGDEQYF.

The chain uses TRBV10-3 and TRBJ2-7; D may be TRBD2 (6 bases). V lost 0 bases and J lost 6, with 15 bases in between. CDR1 is ENHRY, CDR2 SYGVKD, per germline. The CDR3 runs 15 residues. Here the CDR3 DNA reads TGTGCCATCAGTGAGTCAGTGACTAGGACGACCGAGCAGTACTTC. It yields the protein CAISESVTRTTEQYF.

The chain carries TRBV3-1 (or the pseudogene TRBV3-2) and TRBJ1-4; D is unclear. This CDR3 contains 17 residues. The germline CDR1 and CDR2 sequences are LGHDT and YNNKEL (reference sequence). V dropped 4 bases and J dropped 0 bases, with 15 bases sitting between them. The CDR3 bases are TGTGCCAGCAGCCCCAACGTGCCCACAGCAACTAATGAAAAACTGTTTTTT. It encodes CASSPNVPTATNEKLFF.

The chain uses TRBV11-2 and TRBJ2-7; a weak D match, TRBD1 (6 bases). This CDR3 is built from 15 residues. Trimming left V 1 base short and J 1 base short, with 11 bases between. CDR1 and CDR2 from the germline V gene are SGHAT and FQNNGV. The CDR3 loop reads CASSLGGQGSYEQYF. CDR3 DNA: TGTGCCAGCAGCTTAGGGGGCCAGGGGTCCTACGAGCAGTACTTC.

V usage is TRBV4-2 and J usage is TRBJ1-1, with D possibly matching TRBD1 (5 bases). This CDR3 region has 16 residues. The V end was cut by 4 bases, the J end by 4 bases, with 19 bases between. From germline, CDR1 is LGHNA and CDR2 YNFKEQ. The CDR3 DNA is TGTGCCAGCAGCCCCGGCAGGGTAGGGCTAGGCACTGAAGCTTTCTTT. Translated: CASSPGRVGLGTEAFF.

V is TRBV10-3 and J is TRBJ2-1; 10 nucleotides align to TRBD2. Germline lookup yields CDR1 ENHRY and CDR2 SYGVKD. This CDR3 spans 13 amino acids. Trimming took 9 bases from V and 5 from J; bases not matched to a gene: 4. The CDR3 sequence: CAIEGLADNEQFF. The DNA of the CDR3 is TGTGCCATAGAAGGACTAGCGGACAATGAGCAGTTCTTC.

The gene calls are TRBV6-6 and TRBJ2-4; weak D call: TRBD1 (6 bases). CDR3 length: 10 residues. In germline, CDR1 is MNHNY, CDR2 SVGAGI (reference sequence). Trimming took off 10 bases at V and 9 bases at J, with 10 bases between the two ends. The CDR3 sequence is CAIGGSIQYF. CDR3 DNA sequence: TGTGCCATAGGGGGTAGCATTCAGTACTTC.

This clone was detected only a few times. The chain couples TRBV25-1 to TRBJ2-2; 8 positions match TRBD1. The trim removed 1 base at V and 3 bases at J, leaving 4 bases unmatched. The CDR3 length is 16 residues. Germline V lookup: CDR1 MGHDK, CDR2 SYGVNS. The CDR3 nucleotides are TGTGCCAGCAGTGAATGGGACAGGACCCACACCGGGGAGCTGTTTTTT. Protein sequence: CASSEWDRTHTGELFF.

The chain joins TRBV12-5 to TRBJ2-3; 10 bases align to TRBD2. The V and J ends lost 3 bases and 3 bases, in that order; junction bases with no gene match: 3. Germline CDR1 is LGHNT and CDR2 is FRNRAP. This CDR3 region has 15 residues. Written as DNA, the CDR3 is TGTGCTAGTGGTTTAGCGGGAGGGATTACAGATACGCAGTATTTT. This translates into CASGLAGGITDTQYF.

This chain connects TRBV6-2 or TRBV6-3 to TRBJ2-7; 14 bases fit TRBD2. The CDR3 covers 16 residues. The germline V gene has CDR1 MNHEY and CDR2 SVGEGT. V was clipped by 0 bases and J by 3 bases; unmatched bases: 1. As DNA, the CDR3 is TGTGCCAGCAGTTACTCGACTAGCGGGGGGGACTACGAGCAGTACTTC. Translating it yields CASSYSTSGGDYEQYF.

The chain uses TRBV28 and TRBJ2-7, with D maybe TRBD1 (5 bases). Trimming cost V 2 bases and J 1 base, with 12 bases left between them. Germline lookup yields CDR1 MDHEN and CDR2 SYDVKM. The CDR3 is 15 residues long. The CDR3 sequence is CASSLRAGISYEQYF. CDR3 coding DNA: TGTGCCAGCAGTTTAAGGGCAGGGATATCCTACGAGCAGTACTTC.

This clone was recorded a few times. The CDR3 DNA reads TGCGCCAGCAGCCCCAGGGGACTAGAAGGTGAGCAGTTCTTC. It is translated as CASSPRGLEGEQFF. This chain links TRBV5-1 with TRBJ2-1; 8 positions agree with TRBD2. CDR1 is SGHRS, CDR2 YFSETQ, per germline. The CDR3 totals 14 residues. V shed 4 bases and J 9 bases; nucleotides not matched to a gene: 9.